The source of this TCR beta chain is a study of Ad26.COV2.S vaccination and SARS-CoV-2 variants (dated by TCRdb to the early 2020s). Concerning the study at large: Vaccine-arm donors were drawn from COV1001, a multicentre, randomized, double-blind, placebo-controlled phase I-IIa trial of Ad26.COV2.S in healthy adults. Ad26.COV2.S was given intramuscularly at 5x10^10 or 1x10^11 viral particles, as a single shot or as two shots 56 days apart. The specificity and breadth of SARS-CoV-2-reactive T cell receptors after Ad26.COV2.S vaccination were assessed by TCRbeta repertoire sequencing. A total of around 32 samples were included in the TCR-sequenced set, comprising roughly 20 Ad26.COV2.S vaccine recipients, 5 placebo recipients and 8 SARS-CoV-2 convalescent individuals. Trial participants were randomized into five groups of five: low-dose or high-dose Ad26.COV2.S given once or twice, or placebo on both occasions. Blinding of investigators to trial group allocation was maintained during experiments and outcome assessment.

TCRbeta CDR3 regions were sequenced with the immunoSEQ Assay. After extraction, genomic DNA underwent amplification by bias-controlled multiplex PCR, followed by high-throughput sequencing. On the authors' methods: To quantify the absolute abundance of every unique TCRbeta CDR3 region, sequences were collapsed and filtered. Usable DNA was measured by amplifying reference genes present in all nucleated cells, and TCRbeta template counts were normalized to that usable DNA to estimate T cell fraction. Repertoire TCRs were annotated as SARS-CoV-2-specific by exact matching of V gene, CDR3 amino acid sequence and J gene to a known reactive TCR set. The reference SARS-CoV-2 TCR set was derived from MIRA and filtered for enrichment in COVID-19-positive ImmuneCODE repertoires, a step that removed public or cross-reactive TCRs. Using the MIRA antigens, annotated TCRs were further analysed by specific ORF or by position within an ORF. Breadth was defined as annotated unique rearrangements over total unique productive rearrangements; depth was the summed frequency of those rearrangements. Group comparisons of TCR breadth used two-sided Wilcoxon rank-sum tests. Here the immuneACCESS table is served through TCRdb, limited to in-frame sequences with V and J called. Missing clones are a known gap in these copies; in checked studies unresolved V genes cover under half, and the rest lacks a known reason. The V and J calls and clone size are taken from that table; D and trimming were inferred from the DNA. This sample gives more than 400,000 clones in total; 80% to 95% of them show up just once. About 1.7% of the sample comes from the top ten.

As regards this clone: Its binding antigen is unknown. It has no much larger one-base neighbor in the sample; base qualities were not kept.

CDR1 and CDR2 are read off the germline V gene (reference sequence) as LNHDA and SQIVND. The CDR3 contains 17 residues, cysteine and phenylalanine counted. Only the CDR3 DNA stays, 51 bases, in frame from base 1. The junction shows trimming of 0 bases on V and 0 bases on J, plus 12 bases between the germline ends. Sample treatment or condition, as interpreted from the label and publication: some 19 received Ad26.COV2.S at low or high dose, single or two shots; several received placebo; per-sample allocation not given. Repertoires of vaccine and placebo recipients were sequenced from samples taken on day 63 after the first injection. Cohort 1b enrolled 25 adults aged 18-55 years at a single site in Boston, USA, between 29 July and 7 August 2020. Ad26.COV2.S consisted of a replication-incompetent adenovirus type 26 vector by which a prefusion-stabilized SARS-CoV-2 spike protein from the original Wuhan strain was expressed.

The research as a whole found: After vaccination, substantial breadth of spike-specific CD8+ and CD4+ T cell responses was reported. The study lacked the statistical power to compare responses across vaccine doses or regimens. Compared with placebo recipients, Ad26.COV2.S recipients showed higher spike-specific TCR breadth (P = 0.0014). The authors noted that total T cell responses may have been underestimated by the TCR breadth and depth analyses. Vaccine and placebo recipients had similar non-spike TCR breadth, a finding consistent with the vaccine containing only spike.

The TCR originated in a person between 18 and 59 years old who received the Ad26.COV2.S COVID-19 vaccine or a placebo. Here the sequenced sample was peripheral blood, taken in a trial of Ad26.COV2.S vaccine versus placebo. The sequence links TRBV19 to TRBJ2-1; a tentative D call is TRBD2 (6 bases match). The CDR3 sequence is CASSIELASFSYNEQFF. In nucleotides, the sequence is TGTGCCAGTAGTATAGAACTAGCTTCATTCTCCTACAATGAGCAGTTCTTC.